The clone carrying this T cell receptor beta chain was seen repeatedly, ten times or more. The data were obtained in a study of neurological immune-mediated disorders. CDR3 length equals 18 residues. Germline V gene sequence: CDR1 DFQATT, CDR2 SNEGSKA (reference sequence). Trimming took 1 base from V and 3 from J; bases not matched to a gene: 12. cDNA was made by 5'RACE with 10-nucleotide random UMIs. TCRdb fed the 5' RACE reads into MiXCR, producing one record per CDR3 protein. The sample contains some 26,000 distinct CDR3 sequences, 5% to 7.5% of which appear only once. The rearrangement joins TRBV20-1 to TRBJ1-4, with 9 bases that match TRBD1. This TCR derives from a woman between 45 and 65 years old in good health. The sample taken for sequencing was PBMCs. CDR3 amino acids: CSARVPGQGIRANEKLFF. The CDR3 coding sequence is TGCAGTGCTAGAGTTCCGGGACAGGGTATTAGAGCTAATGAAAAACTGTTTTTT.